This is a list of T cell receptor beta chains from one sample in a study of OX40 agonist ivuxolimab in advanced cancers. Some clones are missing from TCRdb's copy, which holds only in-frame ones; the method was immunoSEQ multiplex PCR. The repertoire consists of approximately 76,000 clones, with approximately 83% occurring once and the leading ten covering 5% to 6.5%. The starting material was CD4+ or CD8+ T cells sorted from blood, obtained in a trial of the OX40 agonist ivuxolimab. These receptors were obtained from an adult with an advanced solid tumor such as melanoma, head and neck, liver or kidney cancer. The CDR3 runs from the conserved cysteine through the conserved F or W. Fields, in order: V gene, J gene, D gene, clone size, CDR3 DNA, CDR3 protein. A D gene is named only where the DNA matches it firmly. The listing skips clone size in some rows; elsewhere it reads once, few, many or a size class.

v_gene: TRBV10-3; j_gene: TRBJ2-3; d_gene: TRBD2; abundance: NA; CDR3nt: TGTGCCATCAGACGACTAGCGGGAGGTTCAGATACGCAGTATTTT; CDR3aa: CAIRRLAGGSDTQYF
v_gene: TRBV7-8; j_gene: TRBJ2-3; d_gene: TRBD2; abundance: NA; CDR3nt: TGTGCCAGCAGCTTAGGAGCGGGAGGGTACGCAGATACGCAGTATTTT; CDR3aa: CASSLGAGGYADTQYF
v_gene: TRBV6-4; j_gene: TRBJ2-3; d_gene: TRBD2; abundance: NA; CDR3nt: TGTGCCAGCAGTGACGAGCTAGCGGGAAGAGATACGCAGTATTTT; CDR3aa: CASSDELAGRDTQYF
v_gene: TRBV4-3; j_gene: TRBJ2-1; d_gene: TRBD2; abundance: few; CDR3nt: TGCGCCAGCAGCATGCTAGCGGGGGGGCGATACAATGAGCAGTTCTTC; CDR3aa: CASSMLAGGRYNEQFF
v_gene: TRBV6-1; j_gene: TRBJ1-3; d_gene: NA; abundance: once; CDR3nt: TGTGCCAGCAGTGAAGGGGGCCAGGGTACTGGAAACACCATATATTTT; CDR3aa: CASSEGGQGTGNTIYF
v_gene: TRBV6-6; j_gene: TRBJ2-2; d_gene: TRBD2; abundance: NA; CDR3nt: TGTGCCAGCAGTTCCCAGGGAGGGAGCACCGGGGAGCTGTTTTTT; CDR3aa: CASSSQGGSTGELFF
v_gene: TRBV29-1; j_gene: TRBJ1-1; d_gene: NA; abundance: once; CDR3nt: TGCAGCGTTTTAGGAGCGGACACTGAAGCTTTCTTT; CDR3aa: CSVLGADTEAFF
v_gene: TRBV7-9; j_gene: TRBJ1-2; d_gene: TRBD1; abundance: few; CDR3nt: TGTGCCAGCAGCTTAGCGGTGGGACAGGGTAGGGATGGCTACACCTTC; CDR3aa: CASSLAVGQGRDGYTF
v_gene: TRBV1; j_gene: TRBJ2-5; d_gene: NA; abundance: once; CDR3nt: TGCACCAGCAGCAATTGCGGGAGGGCAGAGACCCAGTACTTC; CDR3aa: CTSSNCGRAETQYF
v_gene: TRBV7-3; j_gene: TRBJ2-2; d_gene: NA; abundance: NA; CDR3nt: TGTGCCAGCAGCGTAACAGTCACCGGGGAGCTGTTTTTT; CDR3aa: CASSVTVTGELFF
v_gene: TRBV29-1; j_gene: TRBJ1-2; d_gene: TRBD1; abundance: NA; CDR3nt: TGCAGCGTTGGGACAGGGTCGAGCTATGGCTACACCTTC; CDR3aa: CSVGTGSSYGYTF
v_gene: TRBV4-1; j_gene: TRBJ1-4; d_gene: TRBD1; abundance: NA; CDR3nt: TGCGCCAGCAGCCCACTCCCGGGACAGGGGGATTATGAAAAACTGTTTTTT; CDR3aa: CASSPLPGQGDYEKLFF
v_gene: TRBV5-1; j_gene: TRBJ2-7; d_gene: TRBD1; abundance: NA; CDR3nt: TGCGCCAGCAGCTTCCCCCCACAGGGGGGCGGCTACGAGCAGTACTTC; CDR3aa: CASSFPPQGGGYEQYF
v_gene: TRBV9; j_gene: TRBJ2-5; d_gene: NA; abundance: NA; CDR3nt: TGTGCCAGCAGCGCACAGGGAAAGGGCCAAGAGACCCAGTACTTC; CDR3aa: CASSAQGKGQETQYF
v_gene: TRBV18; j_gene: TRBJ2-3; d_gene: NA; abundance: NA; CDR3nt: TGTGCCAGCTCACCTCGGCAGGTAGGAGATACGCAGTATTTT; CDR3aa: CASSPRQVGDTQYF
v_gene: TRBV6-5; j_gene: TRBJ2-3; d_gene: TRBD2; abundance: once; CDR3nt: TGTGCCAGCCTTGTAGCGGGAGGCACAGATACGCAGTATTTT; CDR3aa: CASLVAGGTDTQYF
v_gene: TRBV6-1; j_gene: TRBJ2-7; d_gene: NA; abundance: NA; CDR3nt: TGTGCCAGCAGTGATCCGTGGGGTGAGCAGTACTTC; CDR3aa: CASSDPWGEQYF
v_gene: TRBV7-2; j_gene: TRBJ2-1; d_gene: NA; abundance: NA; CDR3nt: TGTGCCAGCAGCTTGGAGGGCAATGAGCAGTTCTTC; CDR3aa: CASSLEGNEQFF
v_gene: TRBV4-1; j_gene: TRBJ2-7; d_gene: TRBD2; abundance: once; CDR3nt: TGCGCCAGCAGCCTTGAATTGGCGGGGGGAACCTACGAGCAGTACTTC; CDR3aa: CASSLELAGGTYEQYF
v_gene: TRBV11-2; j_gene: TRBJ1-1; d_gene: NA; abundance: once; CDR3nt: TGTGCCAGCAGCCCGCGGGGGGGCGTCATGAACACTGAAGCTTTCTTT; CDR3aa: CASSPRGGVMNTEAFF
v_gene: TRBV6-5; j_gene: TRBJ1-4; d_gene: NA; abundance: NA; CDR3nt: TGTGCCAGCAGTTACTCGAATGGGGGCTCGAGGGAAAAACTGTTTTTT; CDR3aa: CASSYSNGGSREKLFF
v_gene: TRBV7-3; j_gene: TRBJ1-2; d_gene: TRBD1; abundance: NA; CDR3nt: TGTGCCAGCAGCTTAGGGACAGGGCTTCTCTATGGCTACACCTTC; CDR3aa: CASSLGTGLLYGYTF
v_gene: TRBV5-6; j_gene: TRBJ2-7; d_gene: TRBD2; abundance: NA; CDR3nt: TGTGCCAGCAGCCCACGGTCGCCGCGGGAGCGGTACGAGCAGTACTTC; CDR3aa: CASSPRSPRERYEQYF
v_gene: TRBV5-8; j_gene: TRBJ2-7; d_gene: NA; abundance: NA; CDR3nt: TGTGCCAGCAGCCGGGGCTCCGAGCAGTACTTC; CDR3aa: CASSRGSEQYF
v_gene: TRBV2; j_gene: TRBJ1-3; d_gene: NA; abundance: NA; CDR3nt: TGTGCCAGCGCCCCGGGACTCGAGCCTGGAAACACCATATATTTT; CDR3aa: CASAPGLEPGNTIYF
v_gene: TRBV6-1; j_gene: TRBJ2-2; d_gene: TRBD2; abundance: once; CDR3nt: TGTGCCAGCCTAGCGGTGAACACCGGGGAGCTGTTTTTT; CDR3aa: CASLAVNTGELFF
v_gene: TRBV5-4; j_gene: TRBJ2-2; d_gene: TRBD2; abundance: NA; CDR3nt: TGTGCCAGCAGCCCCGCCGGGACTAGCGGGGGGTCCACCGGGGAGCTGTTTTTT; CDR3aa: CASSPAGTSGGSTGELFF
v_gene: TRBV4-2; j_gene: TRBJ1-1; d_gene: NA; abundance: NA; CDR3nt: TGTGCCAGCAGCCAAGTGACACGGGACAACACTGAAGCTTTCTTT; CDR3aa: CASSQVTRDNTEAFF
v_gene: TRBV7-2; j_gene: TRBJ2-3; d_gene: TRBD2; abundance: NA; CDR3nt: TGTGCCAGCAGCTTAAACCGAGGAGCGGGGGCCTTCACAGATACGCAGTATTTT; CDR3aa: CASSLNRGAGAFTDTQYF
v_gene: TRBV5-5; j_gene: TRBJ2-1; d_gene: NA; abundance: NA; CDR3nt: TGTGCCAGCAGCTTAGAAGATGAGCAGTTCTTC; CDR3aa: CASSLEDEQFF
v_gene: TRBV27; j_gene: TRBJ2-7; d_gene: NA; abundance: NA; CDR3nt: TGTGCCAGCAGTTTATCGCCGTCACCCGGGTACTACGAGCAGTACTTC; CDR3aa: CASSLSPSPGYYEQYF
v_gene: TRBV7-2; j_gene: TRBJ1-2; d_gene: NA; abundance: NA; CDR3nt: TGTGCCAGCAGCTTACCGGGACGCTATGGCTACACCTTC; CDR3aa: CASSLPGRYGYTF
v_gene: TRBV5-1; j_gene: TRBJ1-2; d_gene: NA; abundance: NA; CDR3nt: TGCGCCAGCAGCCGAGGGATGGATAACTATGGCTACACCTTC; CDR3aa: CASSRGMDNYGYTF
v_gene: TRBV5-1; j_gene: TRBJ2-2; d_gene: NA; abundance: NA; CDR3nt: TGCGCCAGCAGAACCGGGCAGGACACCGGGGAGCTGTTTTTT; CDR3aa: CASRTGQDTGELFF
v_gene: TRBV27; j_gene: TRBJ1-2; d_gene: TRBD1; abundance: NA; CDR3nt: TGTGCCAGCAGCCAACAGGGGAACTATGGCTACACCTTC; CDR3aa: CASSQQGNYGYTF
v_gene: TRBV9; j_gene: TRBJ1-1; d_gene: TRBD1; abundance: few; CDR3nt: TGTGCCAGCAGCCCCTGGACAGGAATGAACACTGAAGCTTTCTTT; CDR3aa: CASSPWTGMNTEAFF
v_gene: TRBV4-3; j_gene: TRBJ2-3; d_gene: NA; abundance: NA; CDR3nt: TGCGCCAGCAGCCAAGAAAGCCCAGGGCCAATCGAGGATACGCAGTATTTT; CDR3aa: CASSQESPGPIEDTQYF
v_gene: TRBV4-1; j_gene: TRBJ1-5; d_gene: NA; abundance: NA; CDR3nt: TGCGCCAGCAGCCAAGTGGTGGGCGGAAGCAATCAGCCCCAGCATTTT; CDR3aa: CASSQVVGGSNQPQHF
v_gene: TRBV30; j_gene: TRBJ2-3; d_gene: NA; abundance: NA; CDR3nt: TGTGCCTGGACAGGGGGGTCTAGCACAGATACGCAGTATTTT; CDR3aa: CAWTGGSSTDTQYF
v_gene: TRBV29-1; j_gene: TRBJ1-3; d_gene: NA; abundance: NA; CDR3nt: TGCAGCGTTGGACGGGACGGAAACACCATATATTTT; CDR3aa: CSVGRDGNTIYF
v_gene: TRBV5-1; j_gene: TRBJ2-1; d_gene: NA; abundance: few; CDR3nt: TGCGCCAGCAGCTTGGACGGGCGGAACAATGAGCAGTTCTTC; CDR3aa: CASSLDGRNNEQFF
v_gene: TRBV5-4; j_gene: TRBJ2-1; d_gene: NA; abundance: NA; CDR3nt: TGTGCCAGCAGCTTGAGACTAGGAGGAATGGATGAGCAGTTCTTC; CDR3aa: CASSLRLGGMDEQFF
v_gene: TRBV7-3; j_gene: TRBJ2-3; d_gene: TRBD2; abundance: NA; CDR3nt: TGTGCCAGCAGCCAAGCGGGGGGGAGCACAGATACGCAGTATTTT; CDR3aa: CASSQAGGSTDTQYF
v_gene: TRBV27; j_gene: TRBJ2-1; d_gene: NA; abundance: NA; CDR3nt: TGTGCCAGCAGTAGGGGGTCTGAGCAGTTCTTC; CDR3aa: CASSRGSEQFF
v_gene: TRBV21-1; j_gene: TRBJ1-2; d_gene: NA; abundance: NA; CDR3nt: TGTGCCAGCAGGCCGGACAGGGATGGCTACACCTTC; CDR3aa: CASRPDRDGYTF
v_gene: TRBV5-6; j_gene: TRBJ1-2; d_gene: NA; abundance: NA; CDR3nt: TGTGCCAGCAGCTCCGTTCTCGGGGACGACTATGGCTACACCTTC; CDR3aa: CASSSVLGDDYGYTF
v_gene: TRBV6-5; j_gene: TRBJ2-7; d_gene: NA; abundance: NA; CDR3nt: TGTGCCAGCAGCCTGGGGGGCGGGACCTACGAGCAGTACTTC; CDR3aa: CASSLGGGTYEQYF
v_gene: TRBV5-6; j_gene: TRBJ1-4; d_gene: NA; abundance: NA; CDR3nt: TGTGCCAGCAGCTTGTCGGGGACTACTAATGAAAAACTGTTTTTT; CDR3aa: CASSLSGTTNEKLFF
v_gene: TRBV4-2; j_gene: TRBJ2-7; d_gene: TRBD1; abundance: NA; CDR3nt: TGTGCCAGCAGCACAGGGGTAGCGAGGCAGTACTTC; CDR3aa: CASSTGVARQYF
v_gene: TRBV6-5; j_gene: TRBJ1-1; d_gene: NA; abundance: NA; CDR3nt: TGTGCCAGCAGTTACGGGTTCAGGGGCATGAACACTGAAGCTTTCTTT; CDR3aa: CASSYGFRGMNTEAFF
v_gene: TRBV15; j_gene: TRBJ2-3; d_gene: NA; abundance: once; CDR3nt: TGTGCCACCAGCAGAGATCACCTACTAGTGGAGCGAGATACGCAGTATTTT; CDR3aa: CATSRDHLLVERDTQYF
v_gene: TRBV7-2; j_gene: TRBJ1-5; d_gene: TRBD1; abundance: NA; CDR3nt: TGTGCCAGCAGGGCTGACAGGGTAGCAAATCAGCCCCAGCATTTT; CDR3aa: CASRADRVANQPQHF
v_gene: TRBV5-4; j_gene: TRBJ2-7; d_gene: NA; abundance: once; CDR3nt: TGTGCCAGCAGCCCCGGGGTGGGCTACGAGCAGTACTTC; CDR3aa: CASSPGVGYEQYF
v_gene: TRBV29-1; j_gene: TRBJ2-7; d_gene: NA; abundance: NA; CDR3nt: TGCAGCGTTGAATGGCAGGACCACGAGCAGTACTTC; CDR3aa: CSVEWQDHEQYF
v_gene: TRBV11-2; j_gene: TRBJ2-3; d_gene: NA; abundance: NA; CDR3nt: TGTGCCAGCACCAACGAGGGGGGACCTCTGAGCACAGATACGCAGTATTTT; CDR3aa: CASTNEGGPLSTDTQYF